This is a list of T cell receptor beta chains from one sample in a study of blood T cell repertoires in COVID-19. TCRdb's copy holds only in-frame clones and misses some; the assay was immunoSEQ multiplex PCR. The sample consists of 150,000 to 200,000 clones, 80% to 95% of them appearing once. Sequenced input: peripheral blood. Receptors originate from a woman in her 50s with acute or convalescent COVID-19. The CDR3 runs from the conserved cysteine through the conserved F or W. Fields, in order: V gene, D gene, J gene, clone size, CDR3 length, CDR3 DNA, CDR3 protein. A D gene is named only where the DNA matches it firmly. Size is stated for part of the rows, as once, few or many counts, or as a class when the clone is expanded.

v_gene: TRBV6-5
d_gene: TRBD1
j_gene: TRBJ1-1
abundance: -
len: 15
CDR3nt: TGTGCCAGCAACAGGGGGGGAAATAGGAACACTGAAGCTTTCTTT
CDR3aa: CASNRGGNRNTEAFF

v_gene: TRBV15
d_gene: -
j_gene: TRBJ1-1
abundance: -
len: 15
CDR3nt: TGTGCCACCAGCCGGGAACACCGTATGAACACTGAAGCTTTCTTT
CDR3aa: CATSREHRMNTEAFF

v_gene: TRBV30
d_gene: -
j_gene: TRBJ1-5
abundance: -
len: 14
CDR3nt: TGTGCCTGGAGTGTTGGTCAGGGAAATCAGCCCCAGCATTTT
CDR3aa: CAWSVGQGNQPQHF

v_gene: TRBV11-2
d_gene: TRBD2
j_gene: TRBJ2-1
abundance: -
len: 15
CDR3nt: TGTGCCAGCAGCTTAGCCGCGGGGGGCCACAATGAGCAGTTCTTC
CDR3aa: CASSLAAGGHNEQFF

v_gene: TRBV12-5
d_gene: -
j_gene: TRBJ1-2
abundance: -
len: 11
CDR3nt: TGTGCTAGTGGTTTGCTATATGGCTACACCTTC
CDR3aa: CASGLLYGYTF

v_gene: TRBV6-5
d_gene: TRBD2
j_gene: TRBJ2-7
abundance: -
len: 15
CDR3nt: TGTGCCAGCTGTCGCCTAGCGGGGGCCGCCTACGAGCAGTACTTC
CDR3aa: CASCRLAGAAYEQYF

v_gene: TRBV30
d_gene: -
j_gene: TRBJ2-7
abundance: -
len: 15
CDR3nt: TGTGCCTGGACCCCCGGGTTCTCGTACTTCGTGGAGCAGTACTTC
CDR3aa: CAWTPGFSYFVEQYF

v_gene: TRBV12-3/TRBV12-4
d_gene: -
j_gene: TRBJ1-1
abundance: -
len: 11
CDR3nt: TGTGCCAGCAGTTTTCGGGCTGAAGCTTTCTTT
CDR3aa: CASSFRAEAFF

v_gene: TRBV7-9
d_gene: -
j_gene: TRBJ1-5
abundance: -
len: 14
CDR3nt: TGTGCCAGCAGCAGGGGGGCACCCAATCAGCCCCAGCATTTT
CDR3aa: CASSRGAPNQPQHF

v_gene: TRBV7-2
d_gene: TRBD2
j_gene: TRBJ2-3
abundance: -
len: 16
CDR3nt: TGTGCCAGCAGGGCCCAAGCGGGGGCATCCACAGATACGCAGTATTTT
CDR3aa: CASRAQAGASTDTQYF

v_gene: TRBV5-8
d_gene: TRBD1
j_gene: TRBJ1-4
abundance: -
len: 15
CDR3nt: TGTGCCAGCAGCGAATGGGCAGGGGGGAATGAAAAACTGTTTTTT
CDR3aa: CASSEWAGGNEKLFF

v_gene: TRBV5-1
d_gene: -
j_gene: TRBJ2-2
abundance: once
len: 13
CDR3nt: TGCGCCAGCAGGACCAGGGGAACCGGGGAGCTGTTTTTT
CDR3aa: CASRTRGTGELFF

v_gene: TRBV10-2
d_gene: -
j_gene: TRBJ2-5
abundance: -
len: 16
CDR3nt: TGCGCCAGCAGTGATGGCGGGGAGGACCTACGGGAGACCCAGTACTTC
CDR3aa: CASSDGGEDLRETQYF

v_gene: TRBV30
d_gene: -
j_gene: TRBJ2-3
abundance: -
len: 15
CDR3nt: TGTGCCTGGAGTAGGGGGATTGGAGACACAGATACGCAGTATTTT
CDR3aa: CAWSRGIGDTDTQYF

v_gene: TRBV27
d_gene: -
j_gene: TRBJ1-1
abundance: -
len: 11
CDR3nt: TGTGCCAGCAGTTCGGGGACTGAAGCTTTCTTT
CDR3aa: CASSSGTEAFF

v_gene: TRBV29-1
d_gene: TRBD1
j_gene: TRBJ1-1
abundance: -
len: 13
CDR3nt: TGCAGCGTTGGACAGGGCGGTGGCACTGAAGCTTTCTTT
CDR3aa: CSVGQGGGTEAFF

v_gene: TRBV25-1
d_gene: -
j_gene: TRBJ1-5
abundance: -
len: 15
CDR3nt: TGTGCCAGCAGTCCGGGTAAAGTAGGCAATCAGCCCCAGCATTTT
CDR3aa: CASSPGKVGNQPQHF

v_gene: TRBV15
d_gene: TRBD1
j_gene: TRBJ1-1
abundance: -
len: 14
CDR3nt: TGTGCCACCAGCAGGGCTGGGACAGTTGCTGAAGCTTTCTTT
CDR3aa: CATSRAGTVAEAFF